The 22 T cell receptor beta chains in this list originate from one sample, sequenced in a study of identical twins (dated by TCRdb to about 2016). The library relied on 5' RACE. TCRdb shows the sequencer as Illumina HiSeq 2000. The public reads were reanalyzed by TCRdb: fastp trimming at Q25, MiXCR alignment, in-frame beta chains only. All rows with the same CDR3 protein become a single entry with the most common DNA and genes. Counted in this sample were roughly 1,500,000 distinct CDR3 sequences; less than 35% of them appeared once. The ten largest clonotypes hold approximately 0.25% of the sample. The sequenced sample consisted of cord blood. Receptors originate from a newborn girl in good health.

This clonotype was recorded a few times. V is TRBV20-1 and J is TRBJ1-6, with a tentative D call TRBD1 (5 bases). Trimming took 7 bases from V and 6 from J, leaving 16 bases between them. The germline CDR1 and CDR2 sequences are DFQATT and SNEGSKA (reference sequence). This CDR3 is built from 14 residues. The CDR3 DNA follows: TGCAGTGGCCTCTCACAGGCGGGTAATTCACCCCTCCACTTT. The encoded protein is CSGLSQAGNSPLHF.

The rearrangement uses TRBV11-1 and TRBJ2-2; a weak D match, TRBD2 (6 bases). Between the trimmed V and J ends, which lost 5 bases and 9 bases, there was a span of 10 bases. The length of the CDR3 is 12 residues. Germline CDR1 reads SGHAT; CDR2 reads FQDESV (reference sequence). CDR3: CASSATSRELFF. DNA of the CDR3: TGTGCCAGCAGCGCAACTAGCCGGGAGCTGTTTTTT.

Regarding this clonotype: A much larger clone is a single base away; this may be a read error. The chain employs TRBV24-1 and TRBJ2-1; D is possibly TRBD2 (6 bases). CDR1 and CDR2 from the germline V gene are KGHDR and SFDVKD. CDR3 length: 15 amino acids. The DNA for the CDR3 is TGTGCCGCCAGTGGCCGGGACTCAATATACAATGAGCAGTTCTTC. This encodes CAASGRDSIYNEQFF.

V is TRBV6-1 and J is TRBJ2-3; tentative D call: TRBD2 (6 bases). CDR3 length: 15 residues. Germline V gene sequence: CDR1 MNHNS, CDR2 SASEGT. V was clipped by 2 bases and J by 0 bases, with 9 bases between them. Written as DNA, the CDR3 is TGTGCCAGCAGTGAAAACCGGGGGAGCACAGATACGCAGTATTTT. Its translation is CASSENRGSTDTQYF.

This chain links TRBV3-1 with TRBJ2-3; 10 nucleotides agree with TRBD2. Germline CDR1 reads LGHDT; CDR2 reads YNNKEL (reference sequence). CDR3 length: 17 residues. The trim removed 4 bases at V and 8 bases at J, leaving 15 bases unmatched. CDR3 DNA: TGTGCCAGCAGCCCCCACTTGGGCTCTAGCGGGAGAGGTACGCAGTATTTT. This encodes CASSPHLGSSGRGTQYF.

This clonotype was observed a handful of times. J is TRBJ1-1 and V is TRBV29-1; a weak D match, TRBD1 (5 bases). The CDR3 runs 11 residues. V lost 1 base and J lost 8, with 8 bases in between. Germline CDR1 is SQVTM and CDR2 is ANQGSEA. This chain's CDR3 is CSVEGTLEAFF. In DNA form, the CDR3 reads TGCAGCGTTGAAGGGACACTGGAAGCTTTCTTT.

Many counts were recorded for this clonotype. The gene calls are TRBV28 and TRBJ2-6, with 7 bases identical to TRBD1. The CDR3 contains 17 residues. J was trimmed by 2 bases and V by 4 bases; bases with no gene match: 8. Germline lookup yields CDR1 MDHEN and CDR2 SYDVKM. CDR3 nucleotide sequence: TGTGCCAGCAGTTCGGTCAGGGGGTTCGCTGGGGCCAACGTCCTGACTTTC. Its protein is CASSSVRGFAGANVLTF.

This clonotype was counted between two and nine times. This chain uses TRBV20-1 with TRBJ2-4, with D perhaps being TRBD1 or TRBD2 (5 bases each). Germline values: CDR1 DFQATT, CDR2 SNEGSKA (reference sequence). This CDR3 has 14 amino acids. V was trimmed by 3 bases and J by 3 bases, leaving 12 bases between them. In DNA, the CDR3 is TGCAGTGCTAGCTATAGTGGGGGCAAAAACATTCAGTACTTC. Its translation is CSASYSGGKNIQYF.

The CDR3 coding sequence is TGTGCCAGCAGCCCTTTCCTAGCGGGGGGCAATGAGCAGTTCTTC. It translates to CASSPFLAGGNEQFF. The chain uses TRBV4-2 and TRBJ2-1, with 11 bases lining up with TRBD2. V lost 4 bases, J lost 6 bases, and 5 bases stayed unmatched. Per germline, CDR1 LGHNA and CDR2 YNFKEQ. The CDR3 loop spans 15 amino acids.

This clonotype has only a few counts. This chain connects TRBV9 to TRBJ2-3; 8 bases line up with TRBD2. Losses at the gene ends were 2 bases for V and 3 bases for J; bases not matched to a gene: 5. There are 15 residues in the CDR3. Germline lookup yields CDR1 SGDLS and CDR2 YYNGEE. The CDR3 DNA follows: TGTGCCAGCAGCGTGGCGGGAGGAATGACAGATACGCAGTATTTT. This sequence encodes CASSVAGGMTDTQYF.

Details on this clonotype: The conserved phenylalanine or tryptophan normally closing the CDR3 is absent here, so this likely arose from a read error. V is TRBV11-2 and J is TRBJ2-4, with D maybe TRBD2 (5 bases). The J call may be mistaken, given a closer DNA end match to TRBJ2-7. Germline-derived CDR1 and CDR2 are SGHAT and FQNNGV. This CDR3 comprises 13 residues. This CDR3 reads CASSAGLTYEQYL. The CDR3 DNA is TGTGCCAGCAGCGCAGGACTTACCTACGAGCAGTACTTG.

The table lists this clonotype with a few counts. This chain uses TRBV3-1 with TRBJ2-1, with D hard to call. The V end was cut by 0 bases, the J end by 6 bases, with 15 bases between. This CDR3 is built from 16 residues. From germline, CDR1 is LGHDT and CDR2 YNNKEL (reference sequence). CDR3 coding DNA: TGTGCCAGCAGCCAAGAAGGGCTAGTTATGTCCAATGAGCAGTTCTTC. Translating it yields CASSQEGLVMSNEQFF.

This clonotype turned up a few times. The V call is TRBV20-1, the J call TRBJ2-1, with 11 positions matching TRBD2. Germline V CDR1 and CDR2: DFQATT, SNEGSKA (reference sequence). This CDR3 is 16 amino acids long. J gave up 7 bases and V 0 bases, and 8 bases lay outside the gene matches. CDR3 sequence: CSARDFSGRAWNEQFF. As DNA, the CDR3 is TGCAGTGCTAGAGATTTTAGCGGGAGGGCATGGAATGAGCAGTTCTTC.

The rearrangement links TRBV4-1 to TRBJ2-6, with D perhaps matching TRBD1 (6 bases). V dropped 5 bases and J dropped 2 bases, with 16 bases sitting between them. The CDR3 contains 17 residues. In germline, CDR1 is MGHRA, CDR2 YSYEKL. The CDR3 sequence is CASSDHLQGTGANVLTF. The CDR3 DNA follows: TGCGCCAGCAGCGACCATCTTCAGGGGACTGGGGCCAACGTCCTGACTTTC.

Points on this clonotype: A much larger clone sits a single nucleotide away, making a read error possible. Because the CDR3 is missing its conserved closing phenylalanine or tryptophan, this is likely a read error. The rearrangement uses TRBV29-1 and TRBJ2-3; 8 bases match TRBD2. Germline CDR1 is SQVTM and CDR2 is ANQGSEA. After removal of 2 bases from V and 4 bases from J, the junction contained 11 bases not matched to a gene. The CDR3 is 16 residues long. DNA for the CDR3: TGCAGCGTTGAAAGACTCCTAGCGGGTTTGGCAGATACGCAGTATTTA. This encodes CSVERLLAGLADTQYL.

CDR3 residues: CSALAGLTYEQYF. CDR3 DNA: TGCAGTGCCTTAGCGGGACTAACCTACGAGCAGTACTTC. This sequence joins TRBV20-1 and TRBJ2-7; 8 positions match TRBD2. The CDR3 length is 13 residues. V lost 6 bases, J lost 2 bases, and 6 bases stayed unmatched. Germline V gene data show CDR1 as DFQATT and CDR2 as SNEGSKA (reference sequence).

This clonotype was picked up many times. The chain joins TRBV20-1 to TRBJ2-3; TRBD2 matches 13 bases. The germline gives CDR1 DFQATT, CDR2 SNEGSKA (reference sequence). CDR3 length: 14 amino acids. This chain's CDR3 is CSHGTSGATDTQYF. CDR3 bases: TGCAGCCACGGGACTAGCGGGGCCACAGATACGCAGTATTTT.

There are many counts of this clonotype. The chain employs TRBV5-1 and TRBJ2-5; D not certain. The ends were cut back, 4 bases at V and 2 bases at J, with 6 bases in the middle. The CDR3 runs to 12 residues. Germline V gives CDR1 SGHRS, CDR2 YFSETQ. The CDR3: CASSGDQETQYF. CDR3 nucleotides: TGCGCCAGCAGCGGCGATCAAGAGACCCAGTACTTC.

The table lists this clonotype with many counts. The chain has TRBV20-1 and TRBJ2-1, with D perhaps TRBD2 (5 bases). Germline V gene sequence: CDR1 DFQATT, CDR2 SNEGSKA (reference sequence). The ends were cut back, 7 bases at V and 1 base at J, with 8 bases in the middle. The length of the CDR3 is 12 residues. The CDR3, as DNA: TGCAGTGGGACTGGATCCTACAATGAGCAGTTCTTC. It codes for CSGTGSYNEQFF.

This clonotype has only a few counts. The rearrangement joins TRBV29-1 to TRBJ2-7, with D perhaps TRBD2 (5 bases). Trimming stripped 4 bases from V and 0 bases from J, with 10 bases between. This CDR3 contains 13 residues. Germline assignment: CDR1 SQVTM and CDR2 ANQGSEA. CDR3 residues: CSVGGAPSYEQYF. The DNA for the CDR3 is TGCAGCGTTGGGGGAGCCCCCTCCTACGAGCAGTACTTC.

This clonotype has just a few counts. CDR3 sequence reads: CASMWSPSTDTQYF. The DNA of the CDR3 is TGTGCCAGCATGTGGTCACCGAGCACAGATACGCAGTATTTT. V and J are TRBV2 and TRBJ2-3; D uncertain. The V end lost 7 bases, the J end lost 0 bases, and 11 bases lay between the germline ends. This CDR3 comprises 14 residues. Germline-derived CDR1 and CDR2 are SNHLY and FYNNEI.

The chain couples TRBV6-2 or TRBV6-3 to TRBJ2-4, with D possibly being TRBD2 (5 bases). The last part of the DNA fits TRBJ2-7 better; the J call may be wrong. Germline loops: CDR1 MNHEY, CDR2 SVGEGT. This CDR3 has 17 amino acids. The chain's CDR3 is CASSYLSSGLSPYEQYF. For the CDR3, the DNA is TGTGCCAGCAGTTATCTCAGTTCTGGACTGTCCCCCTACGAGCAGTACTTC.